This T cell receptor beta chain was profiled in a study of identical twins. This clonotype was picked up a small number of times. Only healthy Caucasians were included as donors. Each CDR3 protein is one row after TCRdb ran MiXCR on the 5' RACE reads. The sample lists under 1 million distinct CDR3 sequences, around 12% occurring once. The CDR3 extends over 14 amino acids. Germline assignment: CDR1 SGHRS and CDR2 YFSETQ. The J segment lost 1 base and the V segment lost 4 bases, leaving 4 bases of the junction unmatched. The sample also formed part of further work on yellow fever vaccine responses in identical twins.

The receptor comes from a woman in her late teens or twenties in good health. The genes are TRBV5-1 and TRBJ2-5; TRBD1 matches 7 bases. The specimen sequenced was PBMCs. The CDR3 here is CASSGGQIQETQYF. The CDR3 DNA sequence: TGCGCCAGCAGCGGGGGACAGATCCAAGAGACCCAGTACTTC.